This T cell receptor beta chain was observed in a study of blood T cell repertoires in COVID-19. Study-level information: T cells, B-cell-depleted T cells, or PBMCs provided the cDNA or gDNA that served as material.

The recovered donors of Cohort 3 showed two negative PCRs, clearance, or symptom resolution. Clones were sequenced by immunoSEQ multiplex PCR, and TCRdb holds only the in-frame ones, with some missing. Of approximately 320,000 clones listed, around nine tenths were seen once; the top ten hold around 2.6%. V was shortened by 6 bases and J by 0 bases, with 17 bases between the two germline ends. The CDR3 totals 16 residues. Germline assignment: CDR1 SNHLY and CDR2 FYNNEI. The sequenced sample was PBMCs or T cells enriched from blood (not recorded which). The chain combines TRBV2 with TRBJ2-5, with D possibly TRBD2 on 5 matching bases. The sequence derives from a man between 60 and 75 years old who had recovered from COVID-19. CDR3 amino acids: CASSPGVPLYQETQYF. The CDR3 nucleotides read TGTGCCAGCAGCCCCGGGGTCCCTCTGTACCAAGAGACCCAGTACTTC.